This T cell receptor beta chain was recovered during a study of early T cells in non-severe SARS-CoV-2 infection. Study at large: Bulk RNA isolated from unsorted whole blood underwent sequencing; chains were not paired.

Individual cDNA molecules carried attached unique molecular identifiers. TCRdb reprocessed the 5' RACE reads with MiXCR, giving one entry per CDR3 protein. The sample includes 60,000 to 90,000 distinct CDR3 sequences, about a sixth seen only once; the top ten take approximately 2.6%. Findings and limits, study-wide: VDJdb matching skewed toward anti-spike CD8 responses, missing private and CD4 specificities.

A remark on this clonotype: What it recognizes is unknown.

The CDR3 covers 15 residues. Germline CDR1 reads LGHDT; CDR2 reads YNNKEL (reference sequence). The V end was cut by 4 bases, the J end by 0 bases, with 9 bases between. The clonotype comes from an adult who was a healthcare worker with PCR-confirmed SARS-CoV-2 infection or an uninfected control (not recorded which). The sample consisted of whole blood. The rearrangement links TRBV3-1 to TRBJ1-4; D not certain. In DNA, the CDR3 is TGTGCCAGCAGCCGGGGTCCCGCAACTAATGAAAAACTGTTTTTT. Its translation is CASSRGPATNEKLFF.